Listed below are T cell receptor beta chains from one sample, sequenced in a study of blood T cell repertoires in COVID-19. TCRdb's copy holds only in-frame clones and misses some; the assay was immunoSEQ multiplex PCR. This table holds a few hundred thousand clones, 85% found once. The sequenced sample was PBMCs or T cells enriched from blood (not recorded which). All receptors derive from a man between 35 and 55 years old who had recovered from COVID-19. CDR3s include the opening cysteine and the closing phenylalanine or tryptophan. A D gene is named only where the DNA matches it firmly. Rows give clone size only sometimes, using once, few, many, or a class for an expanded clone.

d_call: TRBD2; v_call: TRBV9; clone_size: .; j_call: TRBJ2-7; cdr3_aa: CASSVEGLAEGEQYF; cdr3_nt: TGTGCCAGCAGCGTAGAGGGGCTAGCGGAGGGCGAGCAGTACTTC
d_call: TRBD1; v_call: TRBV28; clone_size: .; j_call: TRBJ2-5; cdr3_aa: CASSPQGALQETQYF; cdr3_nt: TGTGCCAGCAGTCCACAGGGGGCTCTACAAGAGACCCAGTACTTC
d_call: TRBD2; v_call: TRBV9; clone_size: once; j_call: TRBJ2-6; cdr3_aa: CDSSTGLAGFSGANVLTF; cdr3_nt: TGTGACAGCAGCACGGGACTAGCGGGTTTCTCTGGGGCCAACGTCCTGACTTTC
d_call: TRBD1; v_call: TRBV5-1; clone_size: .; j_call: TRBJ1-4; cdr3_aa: CASSRTGSHEKLFF; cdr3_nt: TGCGCCAGCAGCCGGACAGGGAGTCATGAAAAACTGTTTTTT
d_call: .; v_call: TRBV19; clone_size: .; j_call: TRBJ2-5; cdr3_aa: CASGGGGTETQYF; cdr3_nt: TGTGCCAGTGGAGGGGGGGGAACAGAGACCCAGTACTTC
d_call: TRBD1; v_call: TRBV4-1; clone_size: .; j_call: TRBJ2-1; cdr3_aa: CASSHPVRDSYNEQFF; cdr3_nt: TGCGCCAGCAGCCACCCCGTTAGGGACAGTTACAATGAGCAGTTCTTC
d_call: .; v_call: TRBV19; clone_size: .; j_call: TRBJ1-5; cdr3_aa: CASSIAIRTNQPQHF; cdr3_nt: TGTGCCAGTAGTATCGCTATACGAACCAATCAGCCCCAGCATTTT
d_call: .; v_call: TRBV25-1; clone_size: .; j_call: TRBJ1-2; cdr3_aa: CASSELGNIGYTF; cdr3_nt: TGTGCCAGCAGTGAATTGGGCAATATCGGCTACACCTTC
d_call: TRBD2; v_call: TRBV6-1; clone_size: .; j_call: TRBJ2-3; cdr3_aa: CASSGGIAGAHTDTQYF; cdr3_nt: TGTGCCAGCAGTGGGGGAATAGCGGGAGCCCACACAGATACGCAGTATTTT
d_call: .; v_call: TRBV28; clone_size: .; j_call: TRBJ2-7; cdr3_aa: CASNHRAYEQYF; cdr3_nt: TGTGCCAGCAACCACAGGGCCTACGAGCAGTACTTC
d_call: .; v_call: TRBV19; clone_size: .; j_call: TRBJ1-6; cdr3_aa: CASSNWNSPLHF; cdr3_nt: TGTGCCAGTAGTAACTGGAATTCACCCCTCCACTTT
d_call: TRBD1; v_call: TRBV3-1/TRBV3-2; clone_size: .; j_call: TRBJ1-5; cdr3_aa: CASSQDRQGGQPQHF; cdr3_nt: TGTGCCAGCAGCCAAGATCGACAGGGCGGTCAGCCCCAGCATTTT
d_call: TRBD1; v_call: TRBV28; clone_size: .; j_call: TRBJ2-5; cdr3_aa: CASSRYRGTQYF; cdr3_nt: TGTGCCAGCAGTAGATACAGGGGGACCCAGTACTTC
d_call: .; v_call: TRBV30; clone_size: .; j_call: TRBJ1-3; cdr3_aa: CAWSGRTGNTIYF; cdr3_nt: TGTGCCTGGAGTGGGAGAACTGGAAACACCATATATTTT
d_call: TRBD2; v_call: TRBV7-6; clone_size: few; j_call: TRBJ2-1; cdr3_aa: CASSLAIVREVNEQFF; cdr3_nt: TGTGCCAGCAGCTTAGCGATTGTGCGGGAGGTCAATGAGCAGTTCTTC
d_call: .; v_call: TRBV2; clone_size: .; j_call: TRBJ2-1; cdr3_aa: CASSEGAGNREQFF; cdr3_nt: TGTGCCAGCAGTGAAGGGGCAGGGAATCGTGAGCAGTTCTTC
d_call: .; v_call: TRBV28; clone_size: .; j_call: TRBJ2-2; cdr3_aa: CASGKQGPNTGELFF; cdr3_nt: TGTGCCAGCGGAAAACAGGGACCGAACACCGGGGAGCTGTTTTTT
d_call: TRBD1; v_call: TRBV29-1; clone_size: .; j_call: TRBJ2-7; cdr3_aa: CSVPGTGNYEQYF; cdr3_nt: TGCAGCGTTCCCGGGACAGGGAACTACGAGCAGTACTTC
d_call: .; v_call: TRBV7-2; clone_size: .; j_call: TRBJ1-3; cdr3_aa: CASSSYPGYGNTIYF; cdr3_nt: TGTGCCAGCAGCTCCTACCCAGGGTACGGAAACACCATATATTTT
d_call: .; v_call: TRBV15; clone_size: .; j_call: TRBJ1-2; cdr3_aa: CATTAYRQQDNYGYTF; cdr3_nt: TGTGCCACCACAGCCTACCGCCAACAGGATAACTATGGCTACACCTTC
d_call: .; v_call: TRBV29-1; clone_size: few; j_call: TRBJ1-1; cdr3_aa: CSARLMNTEAFF; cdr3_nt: TGCAGCGCCAGACTTATGAACACTGAAGCTTTCTTT
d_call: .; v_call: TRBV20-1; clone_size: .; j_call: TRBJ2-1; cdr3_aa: CSARTRDEQFF; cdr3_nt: TGCAGTGCTAGAACGAGAGATGAGCAGTTCTTC
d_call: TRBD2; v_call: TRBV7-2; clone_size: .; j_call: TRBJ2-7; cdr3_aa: CASSPGLAGGQYF; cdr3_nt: TGTGCCAGCAGCCCGGGACTAGCGGGAGGGCAGTACTTC
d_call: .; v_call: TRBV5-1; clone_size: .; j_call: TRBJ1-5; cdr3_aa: CASSLGQNNQPQHF; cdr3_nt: TGCGCCAGCAGCTTGGGACAGAACAATCAGCCCCAGCATTTT
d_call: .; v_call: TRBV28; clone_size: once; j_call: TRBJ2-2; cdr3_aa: CASSYRGGTGELFF; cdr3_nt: TGTGCCAGCAGCTACAGGGGGGGTACCGGGGAGCTGTTTTTT
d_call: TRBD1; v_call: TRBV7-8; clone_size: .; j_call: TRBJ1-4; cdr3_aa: CASSLGAGGNEKLFF; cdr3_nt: TGTGCCAGCAGCTTAGGGGCAGGGGGCAATGAAAAACTGTTTTTT
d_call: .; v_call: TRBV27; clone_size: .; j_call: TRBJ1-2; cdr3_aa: CASSLSAPGAGIPPNRYGYTF; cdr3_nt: TGTGCCAGCAGTTTATCAGCCCCAGGTGCAGGGATACCACCCAATAGGTATGGCTACACCTTC
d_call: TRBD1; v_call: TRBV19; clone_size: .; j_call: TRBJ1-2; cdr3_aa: CASSIVTGRHGYTF; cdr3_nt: TGTGCCAGTAGTATAGTGACAGGGAGACATGGCTACACCTTC
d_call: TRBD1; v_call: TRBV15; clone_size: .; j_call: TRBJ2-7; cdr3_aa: CATSRATGGDYEQYF; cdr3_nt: TGTGCCACCAGCAGGGCGACAGGGGGGGACTACGAGCAGTACTTC
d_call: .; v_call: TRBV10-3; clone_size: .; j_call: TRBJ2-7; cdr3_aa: CAISVGTGKEQYF; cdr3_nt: TGTGCCATCAGTGTGGGCACGGGGAAGGAGCAGTACTTC
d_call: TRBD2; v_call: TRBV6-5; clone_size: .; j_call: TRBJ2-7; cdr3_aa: CASRAGVYEQYF; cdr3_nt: TGTGCCAGCAGAGCGGGAGTCTACGAGCAGTACTTC
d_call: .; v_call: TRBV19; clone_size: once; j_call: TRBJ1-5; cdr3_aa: CASDDRYGNQPQHF; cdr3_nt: TGTGCCAGTGACGACAGGTATGGCAATCAGCCCCAGCATTTT
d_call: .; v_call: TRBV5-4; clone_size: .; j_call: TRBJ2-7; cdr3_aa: CASSLGGTSSASYEQYF; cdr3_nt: TGTGCCAGCAGCTTGGGCGGGACGAGTTCAGCCTCCTACGAGCAGTACTTC
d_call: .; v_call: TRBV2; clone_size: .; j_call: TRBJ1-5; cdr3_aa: CASSGDMSGQPQHF; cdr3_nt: TGTGCCAGCAGCGGGGACATGAGTGGACAGCCCCAGCATTTT
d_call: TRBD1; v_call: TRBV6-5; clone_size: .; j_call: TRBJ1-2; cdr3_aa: CASKQGVDYGYTF; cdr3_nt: TGTGCCAGTAAGCAGGGGGTCGACTATGGCTACACCTTC
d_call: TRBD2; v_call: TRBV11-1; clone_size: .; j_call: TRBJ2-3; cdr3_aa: CASSSRTSGSADTQYF; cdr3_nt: TGTGCCAGCAGCTCCAGGACTAGCGGGAGTGCAGATACGCAGTATTTT
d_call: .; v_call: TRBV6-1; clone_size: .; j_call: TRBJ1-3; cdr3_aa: CASSVNRQSSGNTIYF; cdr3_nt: TGTGCCAGCAGTGTAAACAGGCAGAGCTCTGGAAACACCATATATTTT
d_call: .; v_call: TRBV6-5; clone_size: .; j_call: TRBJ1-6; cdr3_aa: CASGTANSPLHF; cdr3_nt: TGTGCCAGCGGAACAGCTAATTCACCCCTCCACTTT
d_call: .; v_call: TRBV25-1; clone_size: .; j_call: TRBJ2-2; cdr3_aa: CASRTGPNTGELFF; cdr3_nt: TGTGCCAGCAGAACAGGACCGAACACCGGGGAGCTGTTTTTT
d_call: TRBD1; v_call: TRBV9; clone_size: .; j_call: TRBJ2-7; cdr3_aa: CASSASGGLDEQYF; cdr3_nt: TGTGCCAGCAGCGCCTCAGGGGGCCTGGACGAGCAGTACTTC
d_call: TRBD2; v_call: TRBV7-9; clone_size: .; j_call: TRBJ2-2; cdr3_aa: CASSTQTSGTGELFF; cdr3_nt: TGTGCCAGCAGCACCCAGACTAGCGGTACCGGGGAGCTGTTTTTT
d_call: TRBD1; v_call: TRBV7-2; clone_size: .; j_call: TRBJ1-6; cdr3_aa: CASSNRQGGNSPLHF; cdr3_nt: TGTGCCAGCAGCAATCGACAGGGTGGCAATTCACCCCTCCACTTT
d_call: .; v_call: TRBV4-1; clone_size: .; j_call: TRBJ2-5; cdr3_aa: CASSQVRTDLQETQYF; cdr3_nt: TGCGCCAGCAGCCAAGTTAGGACTGATCTCCAAGAGACCCAGTACTTC
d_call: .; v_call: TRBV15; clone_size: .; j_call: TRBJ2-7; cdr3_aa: CATSRDPGQGSSYEQYF; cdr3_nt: TGTGCCACCAGCAGAGATCCTGGGCAAGGCAGCTCCTACGAGCAGTACTTC
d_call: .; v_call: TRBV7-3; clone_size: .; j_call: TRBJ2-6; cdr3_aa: CASSSPGGVGNVLTF; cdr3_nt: TGTGCCAGCAGCTCTCCCGGCGGGGTAGGCAACGTCCTGACTTTC
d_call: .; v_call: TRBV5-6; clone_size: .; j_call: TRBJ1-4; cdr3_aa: CASSLLTTSFRDEKLFF; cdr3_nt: TGTGCCAGCAGCTTACTCACTACGTCGTTCCGGGATGAAAAACTGTTTTTT